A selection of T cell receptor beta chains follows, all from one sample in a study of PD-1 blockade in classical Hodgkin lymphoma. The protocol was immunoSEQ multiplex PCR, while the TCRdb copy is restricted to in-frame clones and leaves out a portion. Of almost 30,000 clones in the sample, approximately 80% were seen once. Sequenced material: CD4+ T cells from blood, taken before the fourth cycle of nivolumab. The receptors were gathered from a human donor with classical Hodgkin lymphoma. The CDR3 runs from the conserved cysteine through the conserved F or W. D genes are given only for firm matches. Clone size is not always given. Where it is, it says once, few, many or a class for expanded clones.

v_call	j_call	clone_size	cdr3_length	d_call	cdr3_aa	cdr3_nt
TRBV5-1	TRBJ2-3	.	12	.	CASRTGNDAQYF	TGCGCCAGCCGCACAGGGAATGACGCGCAGTATTTT
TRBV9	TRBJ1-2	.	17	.	CASSKSLLQGPYYGYTF	TGTGCCAGCAGCAAATCCTTACTACAGGGACCTTACTATGGCTACACCTTC
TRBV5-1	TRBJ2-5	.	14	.	CASSLNDGGETQYF	TGCGCCAGCAGCTTGAATGACGGCGGGGAGACCCAGTACTTC
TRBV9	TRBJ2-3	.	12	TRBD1	CASSNPQGSTYF	TGTGCCAGCAGCAACCCACAGGGGAGCACGTATTTT
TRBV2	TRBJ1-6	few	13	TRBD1	CARSGQGDSPLHF	TGTGCCAGGTCGGGACAGGGCGATTCACCCCTCCACTTT
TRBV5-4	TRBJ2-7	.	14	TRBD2	CASSLDAGGYEQYF	TGTGCCAGCAGCTTGGACGCGGGGGGCTACGAGCAGTACTTC
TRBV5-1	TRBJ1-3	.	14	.	CASSEGSSGNTIYF	TGCGCCAGCTCTGAGGGGAGCTCTGGAAACACCATATATTTT
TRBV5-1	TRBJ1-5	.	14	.	CASSLVGGNQPQHF	TGCGCCAGCAGCTTGGTTGGGGGCAATCAGCCCCAGCATTTT
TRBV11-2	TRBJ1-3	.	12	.	CASSLGKGPIYF	TGTGCCAGCAGCTTAGGTAAGGGTCCCATATATTTT
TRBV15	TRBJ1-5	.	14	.	CATSRAGGGQPQHF	TGTGCCACCAGCAGAGCCGGGGGAGGGCAGCCCCAGCATTTT
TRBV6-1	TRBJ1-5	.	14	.	CASSRLTSNQPQHF	TGTGCCAGCAGCCGTTTGACGAGCAATCAGCCCCAGCATTTT
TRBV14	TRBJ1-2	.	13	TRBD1	CASRGRDSSVYTF	TGTGCCAGCAGGGGGAGGGACAGCAGTGTCTACACCTTC
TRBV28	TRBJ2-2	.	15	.	CASSLREGVGGELFF	TGTGCCAGCAGTTTAAGGGAGGGGGTTGGCGGGGAGCTGTTTTTT
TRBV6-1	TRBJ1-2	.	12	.	CASRDGGYGYTF	TGTGCCAGCAGGGACGGGGGCTATGGCTACACCTTC
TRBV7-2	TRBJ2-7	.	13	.	CASSMGNHYEQYF	TGTGCCAGCAGCATGGGGAATCACTACGAGCAGTACTTC
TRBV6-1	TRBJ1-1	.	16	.	CASSEGGPRTGTEAFF	TGTGCCAGCAGTGAAGGCGGGCCTCGGACGGGCACTGAAGCTTTCTTT
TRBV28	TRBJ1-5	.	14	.	CASSPGFTNQPQHF	TGTGCCAGCAGCCCAGGGTTTACTAATCAGCCCCAGCATTTT
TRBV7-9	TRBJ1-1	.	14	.	CASSLEGGGTEAFF	TGTGCCAGCAGCTTAGAAGGGGGTGGAACTGAAGCTTTCTTT
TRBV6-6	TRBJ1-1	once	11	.	CASSVRNEAFF	TGTGCCAGCAGTGTCAGGAATGAAGCTTTCTTT
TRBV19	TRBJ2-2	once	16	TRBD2	CATYPHSGGVDGELFF	TGTGCCACCTACCCCCATAGCGGGGGGGTCGACGGGGAGCTGTTTTTT
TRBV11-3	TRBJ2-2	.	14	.	CASSPLRGTGELFF	TGTGCCAGCAGCCCCCTGAGGGGCACCGGGGAGCTGTTTTTT
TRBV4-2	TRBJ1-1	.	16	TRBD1	CASSQDIVGQGAEAFF	TGTGCCAGCAGCCAAGATATTGTTGGACAGGGGGCTGAAGCTTTCTTT
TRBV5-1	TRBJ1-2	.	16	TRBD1	CASSSAPTGGVIGYTF	TGCGCCAGCAGCTCTGCCCCGACAGGGGGTGTTATTGGCTACACCTTC